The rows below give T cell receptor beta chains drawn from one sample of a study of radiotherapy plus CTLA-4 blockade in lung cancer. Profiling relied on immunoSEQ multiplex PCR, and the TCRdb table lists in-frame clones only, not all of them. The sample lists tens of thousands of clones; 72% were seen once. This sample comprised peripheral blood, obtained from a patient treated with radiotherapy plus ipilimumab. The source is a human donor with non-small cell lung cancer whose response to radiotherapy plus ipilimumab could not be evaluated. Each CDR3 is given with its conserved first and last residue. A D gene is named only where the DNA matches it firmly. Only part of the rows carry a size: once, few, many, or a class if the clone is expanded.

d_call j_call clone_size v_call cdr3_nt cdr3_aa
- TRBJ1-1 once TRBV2 TGTGCCAGCAGTGTCAGCGTAAACACTGAAGCTTTCTTT CASSVSVNTEAFF
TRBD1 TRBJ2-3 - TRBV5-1 TGCGCCAGCAGCTTGGTGCGGACAGGGACAGATACGCAGTATTTT CASSLVRTGTDTQYF
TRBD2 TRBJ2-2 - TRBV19 TGTGCCAGTAGATCCCGGGACTACCAGTTCACCGGGGAGCTGTTTTTT CASRSRDYQFTGELFF
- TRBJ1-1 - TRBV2 TGTGCCAGCAGTGAACCCAGGGGAAGGGGCACTGAAGCTTTCTTT CASSEPRGRGTEAFF
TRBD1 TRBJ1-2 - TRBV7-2 TGTGCCAGCAGCAGAACAGGGGTAGCTAACTATGGCTACACCTTC CASSRTGVANYGYTF
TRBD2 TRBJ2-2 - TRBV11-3 TGTGCCAGCAGCACTAGCGGGAACACCGGGGAGCTGTTTTTT CASSTSGNTGELFF
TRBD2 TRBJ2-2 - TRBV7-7 TGTGCCAGCGAGGGACTAGCCGGGAAGCTGTTTTTT CASEGLAGKLFF
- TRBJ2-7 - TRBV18 TGTGCCAGCTCGTACAGGGCCAACGAGCAGTACTTC CASSYRANEQYF
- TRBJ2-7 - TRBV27 TGTGCCAGCAGTTTATACAGCAGCTACGAGCAGTACTTC CASSLYSSYEQYF
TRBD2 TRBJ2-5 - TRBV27 TGTGCCAGCAGTATCGGGACTAGCGGTGAGACCCAGTACTTC CASSIGTSGETQYF
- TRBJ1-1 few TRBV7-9 TGTGCCAGCAGCTCACAGGGTAACACTGAAGCTTTCTTT CASSSQGNTEAFF
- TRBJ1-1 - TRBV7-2 TGTGCCAGCAGCTTAGGCGGGGTTCCGAACACTGAAGCTTTCTTT CASSLGGVPNTEAFF
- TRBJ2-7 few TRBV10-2 TGCGCCAGCAGTCTGTCCTACGAGCAGTACTTC CASSLSYEQYF
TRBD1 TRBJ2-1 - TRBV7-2 TGTGCCAGCAGCTTAGAGGGGGCACCATACAATGAGCAGTTCTTC CASSLEGAPYNEQFF
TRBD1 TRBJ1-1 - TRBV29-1 TGCAGCGTAAAGGGGGCGATGAACACTGAAGCTTTCTTT CSVKGAMNTEAFF
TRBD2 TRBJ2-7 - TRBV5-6 TGTGCCAGCAGCCTCTATGGAGCGGGAGGCGTCTACGAGCAGTACTTC CASSLYGAGGVYEQYF
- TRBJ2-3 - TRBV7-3 TGTGCCAGCAGCAAAGGGACTAGCACAGATACGCAGTATTTT CASSKGTSTDTQYF
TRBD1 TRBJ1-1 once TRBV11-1 TGTGCCAGCAGCGCCTGGACAGGGCCGAACACTGAAGCTTTCTTT CASSAWTGPNTEAFF
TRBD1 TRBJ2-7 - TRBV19 TGTGCCACCAGGGGGCCGTCATTCTACGAGCAGTACTTC CATRGPSFYEQYF
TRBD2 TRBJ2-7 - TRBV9 TGTGCCAGCAGCGTAGGGGCGGGAGTCACCTACGAGCAGTACTTC CASSVGAGVTYEQYF
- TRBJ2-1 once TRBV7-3 TGTGCCAGCAGCCGGACAGGAGGGAATGAGCAGTTCTTC CASSRTGGNEQFF
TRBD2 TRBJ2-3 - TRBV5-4 TGTGCCAGCAGCACCCCTAGCGGTAGCACAGATACGCAGTATTTT CASSTPSGSTDTQYF
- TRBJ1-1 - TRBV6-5 TGTGCCAGCAGCCCAGGACTGTACACTGAAGCTTTCTTT CASSPGLYTEAFF
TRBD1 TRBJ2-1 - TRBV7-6 TGTGCCAGCAGCGTTGGACAGGGGAACAATGAGCAGTTCTTC CASSVGQGNNEQFF
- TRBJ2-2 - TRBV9 TGTGCCAGCACGTCGGGGTTCACCGGGGAGCTGTTTTTT CASTSGFTGELFF
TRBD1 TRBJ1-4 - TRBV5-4 TGTGCCAGCAGCCCGGACAGGGTAGTGTCCAATGAAAAACTGTTTTTT CASSPDRVVSNEKLFF
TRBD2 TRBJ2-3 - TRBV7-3 TGTGCCAGCAGCCTCGACCCTAGCGGGAGTGGGGCAGATACGCAGTATTTT CASSLDPSGSGADTQYF
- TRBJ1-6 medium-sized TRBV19 TGTGCCAGTAGTATATCGGATTGGGCAGGGAATTCACCCCTCCACTTT CASSISDWAGNSPLHF
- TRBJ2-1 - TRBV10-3 TGTGCCATCAGCTCGACAGGAGACAATGAGCAGTTCTTC CAISSTGDNEQFF
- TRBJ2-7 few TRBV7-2 TGTGCCAGCGTTCCGGGTCCCGCGGGGCAGTACTTC CASVPGPAGQYF
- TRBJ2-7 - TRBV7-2 TGTGCCAGCAGCTTCGACAGAACCTCCTACGAGCAGTACTTC CASSFDRTSYEQYF
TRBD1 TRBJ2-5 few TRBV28 TGTGCCAGCAGTTTCCTTGGGACAGGCCCACAAGAGACCCAGTACTTC CASSFLGTGPQETQYF
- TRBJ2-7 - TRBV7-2 TGTGCCAGCAGCTTAGAGGCGGGACGCGAGCAGTACTTC CASSLEAGREQYF
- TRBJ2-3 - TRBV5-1 TGCGCCAGCAGCTTCTCGGGGGGCCGGACAGATACGCAGTATTTT CASSFSGGRTDTQYF
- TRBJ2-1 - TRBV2 TGTGCCAGCATTCGGGGAGCCGGATACAATGAGCAGTTCTTC CASIRGAGYNEQFF